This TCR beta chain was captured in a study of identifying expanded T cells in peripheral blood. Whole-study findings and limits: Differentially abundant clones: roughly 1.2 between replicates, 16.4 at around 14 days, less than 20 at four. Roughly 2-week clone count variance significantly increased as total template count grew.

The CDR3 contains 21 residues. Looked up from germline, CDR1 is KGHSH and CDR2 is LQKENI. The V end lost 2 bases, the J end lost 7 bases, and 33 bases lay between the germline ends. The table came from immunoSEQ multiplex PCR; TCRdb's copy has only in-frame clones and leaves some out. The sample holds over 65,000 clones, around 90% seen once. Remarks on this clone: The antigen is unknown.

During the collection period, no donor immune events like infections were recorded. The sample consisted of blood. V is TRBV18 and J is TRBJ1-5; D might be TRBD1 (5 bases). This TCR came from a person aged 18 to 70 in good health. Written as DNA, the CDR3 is TGTGCCAGCTCACCAGAAAATTCGATTTTAAGCAGGGCTAGAGGAGGACAGCCCCAGCATTTT. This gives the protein CASSPENSILSRARGGQPQHF.